The T cell receptor (beta chain) described here comes from a study of blood T cell repertoires in COVID-19 (dated by TCRdb to between 2020 and 2021). Some background on the complete study: Samples covering the acute and convalescent phases of COVID-19 were provided by collaborators in the United States, Italy and Spain. Where available, HLA class I and class II types were obtained from metadata supplied by the sample provider rather than from assay-based typing. The repertoires were made available in a free public database intended to serve as a resource for research on the immune response to SARS-CoV-2. The samples were drawn from the first 160 participants of the ongoing ImmuneRACE study and from some 1,300 subjects provided by 6 global collaborators. The material from the prospective study consisted of cDNA or gDNA derived from T cells, B-cell-depleted T cells, or PBMCs. Subjects who had been exposed to COVID-19, were actively infected with it, or had recovered from it provided the deeply sampled blood TCRbeta repertoires that made up the dataset. The sample metadata nearly always contained a de-identified subject ID, COVID-19 status, age in years and sex.

Details on this clone: Its recognized antigen is unknown. No per-base quality is available; no much larger clone lies one base away.

The paper as a whole reports these results and caveats: How much clinical and demographic metadata was included differed by source and by participant, and the metadata was provided uncurated.

Collaborating institutions collected whole blood in K2EDTA tubes following their own protocols. For TCRbeta analysis, collaborators shipped samples in one of three forms: frozen whole blood, isolated PBMCs, or DNA extracted from either of those sample types. According to the germline V gene, CDR1 reads SGHAT and CDR2 reads FQNNGV. V loses 6 bases, J loses 9 bases, and the germline ends lie 15 bases apart. The CDR3 starts with the cysteine, ends with the phenylalanine, and has 13 residues. Just the 39-base CDR3 DNA is kept, in frame starting at base 1. The immunoSEQ Assay, a bias-controlled multiplex PCR, was used to amplify TCRbeta CDR3 regions from genomic DNA. As for the authors' bioinformatics: The number of nucleated cells in each sample was estimated by amplification of reference gene primers within the assay. To quantify the absolute abundance of each unique TCRbeta CDR3 rearrangement, sequence reads were collapsed and filtered. For each sample, productive Simpson clonality was calculated as the square root of Simpson's diversity index over productive rearrangements. Held by TCRdb, this immuneACCESS table contains in-frame sequences only and omits some clones. Under half of the omission traces to an unresolved V gene where checked; the cause of the rest is unknown. That table gives V, J and clone size, and the DNA gave D and trimming. For this sample there are approximately 130,000 clones; 75% to 90% appear just once. The biggest ten clones account for 3.5% to 5% of the sample.

Material for sequencing was peripheral blood. This chain is built from TRBV11-2 and TRBJ2-1; TRBD1 is a possible D gene, resting on 6 matching bases. This TCR derives from a human donor in a cohort sampled during active COVID-19. The nucleotide sequence reads as follows: TGTGCCAGCAGGGGGGCTCGATGGGGTGAGCAGTTCTTC. This gives the protein CASRGARWGEQFF.